The 13 T cell receptor beta chains listed next were all sequenced from one sample in a study of control samples from healthy donors and cancer patients. TCRdb keeps only in-frame clones here, not all; method: immunoSEQ multiplex PCR. The sample yields 60,000 or so clones, about 96% seen once. Sequencing used blood. The receptors were gathered from a woman between 18 and 30 years old in good health.

The CDR3 reads CASNTQGINEKLFF. In nucleotides, the CDR3 is TGTGCCAGTAACACACAGGGGATTAATGAAAAACTGTTTTTT. V is TRBV19 and J is TRBJ1-4; 7 bases are a match to TRBD1. Losses at the gene ends were 7 bases for V and 4 bases for J; bases not matched to a gene: 6. The CDR3 length is 14 residues. CDR1 is LNHDA and CDR2 is SQIVND in the germline V gene (reference sequence). The full variable domain, rest sourced from reference TRBV19 and TRBJ1-4, is DGGITQSPKYLFRKEGQNVTLSCEQNLNHDAMYWYRQDPGQGLRLIYYSQIVNDFQKGDIAEGYSVSREKKESFPLTVTSAQKNPTAFYLCASNTQGINEKLFFGSGTQLSVL.

V is TRBV12-3 or TRBV12-4 and J is TRBJ2-1, with 7 nucleotides matching TRBD2. V gave up 6 bases and J gave up 9 bases; unmatched junction bases: 5. The CDR3 is 12 residues long. DNA of the CDR3: TGTGCCAGCAGCCGATGGGGGGGTGAGCAGTTCTTC. Protein sequence: CASSRWGGEQFF.

The CDR3 DNA is TGTGCCAGTAGTGGGACAGGGACCAACACTGAAGCTTTCTTT. Its translation is CASSGTGTNTEAFF. This chain joins TRBV19 and TRBJ1-1; 9 bases map to TRBD1. The CDR3 consists of 14 residues. Unmatched junction bases numbered 3, after V lost 5 bases and J lost 2 bases. Germline CDR1 LNHDA, CDR2 SQIVND (reference sequence).

V usage is TRBV7-2 and J usage is TRBJ1-2; 9 bases map to TRBD1. V gave up 5 bases and J gave up 2 bases; unmatched junction bases: 6. The CDR3 runs to 15 residues. Germline CDR1 and CDR2: SGHTA and FQGNSA. This CDR3 is CASSLGTGLNYGYTF. The CDR3 coding sequence is TGTGCCAGCAGCCTCGGGACAGGGTTAAACTATGGCTACACCTTC.

The chain recombines TRBV28 with TRBJ2-5; 9 bases map to TRBD2. The germline V gene has CDR1 MDHEN and CDR2 SYDVKM. V was pared by 7 bases and J by 5 bases, with 5 bases of the junction left unmatched. The CDR3 runs 13 residues. CDR3 DNA: TGTGCCAGCATTAGCGGGGGTCGGGAGACCCAGTACTTC. It codes for CASISGGRETQYF.

The CDR3 loop reads CAWSAANQPQHF. The CDR3 nucleotides are TGTGCCTGGAGTGCCGCCAATCAGCCCCAGCATTTT. The chain carries TRBV30 and TRBJ1-5; no clear D. There are 12 residues in the CDR3. Deletions cut 1 base from V and 3 bases from J, with 4 bases between. Germline CDR1 reads GTSNPN; CDR2 reads SVGIG (reference sequence).

Here the CDR3 reads CASSLGTGSPLYGYTF. The CDR3 DNA is TGTGCCAGCAGTTTAGGTACAGGGTCCCCCCTTTATGGCTACACCTTC. The J gene is TRBJ1-2, the V gene TRBV28, with a tentative D call TRBD1 (6 bases). This CDR3 has 16 amino acids. The germline gives CDR1 MDHEN, CDR2 SYDVKM. Trimming left V 2 bases short and J 5 bases short, with 18 bases between.

The V call is TRBV6-5, the J call TRBJ2-7; 7 bases agree with TRBD1. The trim removed 9 bases at V and 1 base at J, leaving 3 bases unmatched. The CDR3 extends over 12 amino acids. The germline V gene has CDR1 MNHEY and CDR2 SVGAGI. DNA of the CDR3: TGTGCCAGTGCACAGGGGTCCTACGAGCAGTACTTC. Translated, it gives CASAQGSYEQYF.

The chain couples TRBV19 to TRBJ1-6; D is uncertain. Trimming took off 3 bases at V and 7 bases at J, with 13 bases between the two ends. The germline CDR1 and CDR2 sequences are LNHDA and SQIVND (reference sequence). The CDR3 contains 15 residues. The DNA for the CDR3 is TGTGCCAGTAGTATTTCGGGAGACCGGAATTCACCCCTCCACTTT. Translated: CASSISGDRNSPLHF.

The chain has TRBV6-5 and TRBJ2-7; D is unresolved. V was trimmed by 5 bases and J by 5 bases, leaving 16 bases between them. In germline, CDR1 is MNHEY, CDR2 SVGAGI. The CDR3 has 14 residues. CDR3 in DNA: TGTGCCAGCAGTCGCTCCCCGATAACCGACGAGCAGTACTTC. Its protein product is CASSRSPITDEQYF.

The rearrangement uses TRBV10-1 and TRBJ1-2, with D tentatively TRBD1 (6 bases). There are 16 residues in the CDR3. Per the germline V gene, CDR1 is WNHNN and CDR2 is SYGVQD (reference sequence). The V and J ends lost 0 bases and 5 bases respectively, with 16 bases between them. CDR3 loop: CASSESMCRGGYGYTF. For the CDR3, the DNA is TGCGCCAGCAGTGAGTCGATGTGCAGGGGAGGGTATGGCTACACCTTC.

The V gene is TRBV28, the J gene TRBJ1-3; D unclear. CDR3 length equals 15 residues. Trimming took 3 bases from V and 4 from J, leaving 13 bases between them. Germline CDR1 is MDHEN and CDR2 is SYDVKM. CDR3 region: CASSLGSTVGNTIYF. Written as DNA, the CDR3 is TGTGCCAGCAGTTTGGGTTCGACGGTGGGAAACACCATATATTTT.

The chain has TRBV27 and TRBJ1-5; no clear D gene. V was clipped by 5 bases and J by 0 bases, with 8 bases between them. Germline-derived CDR1 and CDR2 are MNHEY and SMNVEV (reference sequence). This CDR3 spans 14 amino acids. CDR3 loop: CASSLSYSNQPQHF. The CDR3 bases are TGTGCCAGCAGTCTAAGTTATAGCAATCAGCCCCAGCATTTT.